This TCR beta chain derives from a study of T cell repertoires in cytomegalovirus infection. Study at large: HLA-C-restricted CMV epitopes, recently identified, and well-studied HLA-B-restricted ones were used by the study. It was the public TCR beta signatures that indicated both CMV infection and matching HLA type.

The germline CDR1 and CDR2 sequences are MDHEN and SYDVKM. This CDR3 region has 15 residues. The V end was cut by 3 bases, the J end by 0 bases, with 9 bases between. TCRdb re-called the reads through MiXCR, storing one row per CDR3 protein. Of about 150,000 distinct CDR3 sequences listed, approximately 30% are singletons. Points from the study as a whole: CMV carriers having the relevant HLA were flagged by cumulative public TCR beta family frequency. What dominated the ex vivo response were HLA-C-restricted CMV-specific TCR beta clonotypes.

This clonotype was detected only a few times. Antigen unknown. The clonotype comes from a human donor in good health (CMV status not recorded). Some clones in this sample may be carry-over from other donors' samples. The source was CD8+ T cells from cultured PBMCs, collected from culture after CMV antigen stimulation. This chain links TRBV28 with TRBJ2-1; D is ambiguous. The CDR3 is CASSFWASSYNEQFF. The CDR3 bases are TGTGCCAGCAGTTTTTGGGCAAGCTCCTACAATGAGCAGTTCTTC.